The rows below give T cell receptor beta chains drawn from one sample of a study of a mutant IDH1 vaccine in newly diagnosed glioma. Produced via immunoSEQ multiplex PCR; TCRdb's table is partial and in-frame only. The sample carries roughly 74,000 clones, approximately 89% recorded once. Their target antigens are unknown. The starting material was PBMCs, obtained from a glioma patient whose treatment included an IDH1 peptide vaccine. All receptors derive from a woman aged 45-60 years with glioma. The conserved cysteine and the conserved F or W are not part of the CDR3 here. The order of the fields is V gene, CDR3 protein.

V gene: TRBV30
CDR3 protein: AWSGDHNSPLH

V gene: TRBV7-8
CDR3 protein: ASSLARAGGNQPQH

V gene: TRBV7-9
CDR3 protein: ASSLMRTSGKQETQY

V gene: TRBV9
CDR3 protein: ASSVQGLSYNEQF

V gene: TRBV10-3
CDR3 protein: AISESWGRDTYYGYT

V gene: TRBV6-1
CDR3 protein: ASSATGRLEAF

V gene: TRBV25-1
CDR3 protein: ASRHHRGQGNTEAF

V gene: TRBV10-3
CDR3 protein: ATDSGTGPYEQY

V gene: TRBV9
CDR3 protein: ASSPQGKPGADTQY

V gene: TRBV19
CDR3 protein: ASSIGSGELF

V gene: TRBV27
CDR3 protein: ASSTTDRRNPTNYGYT

V gene: TRBV5-6
CDR3 protein: ASSFKSGETDTQY

V gene: TRBV7-2
CDR3 protein: ASSRWRKYEQY

V gene: TRBV28
CDR3 protein: ASSFPLRQGQETQY

V gene: TRBV29-1
CDR3 protein: SVGRGVGGRGSTGELF

V gene: TRBV5-4
CDR3 protein: ASSGQGASYEQY

V gene: TRBV5-1
CDR3 protein: ASSLAVQSKFYGYT

V gene: TRBV6-5
CDR3 protein: ASSYGRIPNTGELF

V gene: TRBV19
CDR3 protein: ASSPTSQETQY

V gene: TRBV29-1
CDR3 protein: SVEPLGANEQF

V gene: TRBV9
CDR3 protein: ASSVTPMATDTQY

V gene: TRBV5-6
CDR3 protein: ASSFTGSNYEQY

V gene: TRBV5-6
CDR3 protein: ASSRDRGYTEAF

V gene: TRBV19
CDR3 protein: ASSRTGPNEKLF

V gene: TRBV19
CDR3 protein: ASSSSWQGSYEQY

V gene: TRBV10-3
CDR3 protein: AISESRSGRPQETQY

V gene: TRBV7-9
CDR3 protein: ASTWTSGQKGDTQY

V gene: TRBV19
CDR3 protein: ASSKPANSYEQY

V gene: TRBV5-1
CDR3 protein: ASSLGSGNTEAF

V gene: TRBV19
CDR3 protein: ASRGDKSETQY

V gene: TRBV11-3
CDR3 protein: ASSLEGGYEQY

V gene: TRBV30
CDR3 protein: AWSSVGYFDGYT

V gene: TRBV5-4
CDR3 protein: ASTPPGTENTEAF

V gene: TRBV18
CDR3 protein: ASSRDRLGRLNTEAF

V gene: TRBV28
CDR3 protein: ASSLPGDSGNTIY

V gene: TRBV10-2
CDR3 protein: ASRDLSSGNTIY

V gene: TRBV27
CDR3 protein: ASCPAGTGGMYEQY

V gene: TRBV10-1
CDR3 protein: ASSESGTGLGEQY

V gene: TRBV6-1
CDR3 protein: ASSDWGVYEQY

V gene: TRBV28
CDR3 protein: ASRQGTYEQY

V gene: TRBV7-9
CDR3 protein: ASRRIPWGQETQY

V gene: TRBV11-3
CDR3 protein: ASSFSGEGYEQY

V gene: TRBV5-1
CDR3 protein: ASSPFSANYGYT

V gene: TRBV19
CDR3 protein: ASSIGSGYQPQH

V gene: TRBV28
CDR3 protein: ASSPGGYEQY

V gene: TRBV19
CDR3 protein: ASSSEDRGIGQPQH

V gene: TRBV9
CDR3 protein: ASSVGQGAREQY

V gene: TRBV7-3
CDR3 protein: ASSWTSGSYEQY

V gene: TRBV7-9
CDR3 protein: ASSAGLAGEEQY

V gene: TRBV4-1
CDR3 protein: ASSHPQGRTGELF

V gene: TRBV7-7
CDR3 protein: ASSLLTGELF

V gene: TRBV28
CDR3 protein: ASSSQSTNTGELF

V gene: TRBV7-8
CDR3 protein: ASSFPGGRDEQF

V gene: TRBV7-2
CDR3 protein: ASSRTSGNYEQY

V gene: TRBV7-9
CDR3 protein: ASSHGTVHNSPLH

V gene: TRBV13
CDR3 protein: ASSAPGLAASYEQY

V gene: TRBV30
CDR3 protein: AWSRGSETQY

V gene: TRBV27
CDR3 protein: ASSLGRGPYEQY

V gene: TRBV13
CDR3 protein: ASSSTDTQY